Listed below are T cell receptor beta chains from one sample, sequenced in a study of shared clonotypes between healthy human individuals. TCRdb's copy holds only in-frame clones and misses some; the assay was immunoSEQ multiplex PCR. There are some 2,100,000 clones in the sample; just over 90% occur only once, and roughly 1.8% lies in the top ten. Sequencing was carried out using naive CD8+ T cells from PBMCs. These receptors came from a man younger than 35 in good health. Some clones in this sample may be carry-over from other donors' samples. Each CDR3 is given with its conserved first and last residue. A D gene is named only where the DNA matches it firmly. Rows give clone size only sometimes, using once, few, many, or a class for an expanded clone.

v_gene: TRBV9; len: 15; j_gene: TRBJ2-7; d_gene: TRBD2; abundance: once; CDR3aa: CASSVAGSGIYEQYF; CDR3nt: TGTGCCAGCAGCGTAGCTGGAAGCGGGATTTACGAGCAGTACTTC
v_gene: TRBV27; len: 14; j_gene: TRBJ1-5; d_gene: TRBD1; abundance: -; CDR3aa: CASSPDRADQPQHF; CDR3nt: TGTGCCAGCAGTCCCGACAGGGCTGATCAGCCCCAGCATTTT
v_gene: TRBV7-9; len: 12; j_gene: TRBJ1-1; d_gene: -; abundance: -; CDR3aa: CASGLMNTEAFF; CDR3nt: TGTGCCAGCGGCCTTATGAACACTGAAGCTTTCTTT
v_gene: TRBV27; len: 14; j_gene: TRBJ2-3; d_gene: -; abundance: -; CDR3aa: CASRWGEVPDTQYF; CDR3nt: TGTGCCAGCAGATGGGGGGAGGTACCAGATACGCAGTATTTT
v_gene: TRBV7-3; len: 17; j_gene: TRBJ1-1; d_gene: -; abundance: -; CDR3aa: CASSPLAMGGAGGEAFF; CDR3nt: TGTGCCAGCAGCCCACTGGCCATGGGGGGCGCAGGAGGAGAAGCTTTCTTT
v_gene: TRBV5-1; len: 14; j_gene: TRBJ1-6; d_gene: TRBD1; abundance: -; CDR3aa: CASSSTGQNSPLHF; CDR3nt: TGCGCCAGCAGCTCGACAGGGCAGAATTCACCCCTCCACTTT
v_gene: TRBV19; len: 14; j_gene: TRBJ2-1; d_gene: -; abundance: -; CDR3aa: CASSISPAYNEQFF; CDR3nt: TGTGCCAGTAGTATCTCTCCCGCCTACAATGAGCAGTTCTTC
v_gene: TRBV7-3; len: 14; j_gene: TRBJ2-7; d_gene: TRBD2; abundance: -; CDR3aa: CASSSWGGSYEQYF; CDR3nt: TGTGCCAGCAGCTCATGGGGGGGATCCTACGAGCAGTACTTC
v_gene: TRBV28; len: 12; j_gene: TRBJ2-1; d_gene: -; abundance: -; CDR3aa: CASFNFANEQFF; CDR3nt: TGTGCCAGCTTTAACTTCGCGAATGAGCAGTTCTTC
v_gene: TRBV11-2; len: 13; j_gene: TRBJ1-2; d_gene: -; abundance: -; CDR3aa: CASSETDLYGYTF; CDR3nt: TGTGCCAGCAGTGAGACAGACCTCTATGGCTACACCTTC
v_gene: TRBV6-1; len: 13; j_gene: TRBJ2-1; d_gene: -; abundance: -; CDR3aa: CASIWKVYNEQFF; CDR3nt: TGTGCCAGCATCTGGAAAGTTTACAATGAGCAGTTCTTC
v_gene: TRBV6-1; len: 16; j_gene: TRBJ2-1; d_gene: -; abundance: -; CDR3aa: CASSGRDGVTYNEQFF; CDR3nt: TGTGCCAGCAGTGGCCGGGACGGGGTTACCTACAATGAGCAGTTCTTC
v_gene: TRBV28; len: 15; j_gene: TRBJ1-5; d_gene: -; abundance: -; CDR3aa: CASRWAFRVNQPQHF; CDR3nt: TGTGCCAGCCGCTGGGCGTTCAGGGTTAATCAGCCCCAGCATTTT
v_gene: TRBV14; len: 13; j_gene: TRBJ2-1; d_gene: -; abundance: -; CDR3aa: CASSQARSWAEFF; CDR3nt: TGTGCCAGCAGCCAAGCTAGGAGCTGGGCGGAGTTCTTC
v_gene: TRBV19; len: 13; j_gene: TRBJ1-1; d_gene: -; abundance: few; CDR3aa: CASQPNAFTEAFF; CDR3nt: TGTGCCAGCCAACCTAACGCATTCACTGAAGCTTTCTTT